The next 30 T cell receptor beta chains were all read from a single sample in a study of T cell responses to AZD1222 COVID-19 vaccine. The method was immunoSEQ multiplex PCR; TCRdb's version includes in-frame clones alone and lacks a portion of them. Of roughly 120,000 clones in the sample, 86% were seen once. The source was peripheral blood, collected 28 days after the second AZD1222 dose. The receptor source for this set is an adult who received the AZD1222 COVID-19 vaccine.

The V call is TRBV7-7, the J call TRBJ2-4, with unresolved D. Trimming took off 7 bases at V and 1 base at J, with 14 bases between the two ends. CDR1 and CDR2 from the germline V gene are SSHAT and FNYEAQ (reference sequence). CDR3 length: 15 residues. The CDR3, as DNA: TGTGCCAGCATCAAAGATCCAACCGCCAAAAACATTCAGTACTTC. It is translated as CASIKDPTAKNIQYF.

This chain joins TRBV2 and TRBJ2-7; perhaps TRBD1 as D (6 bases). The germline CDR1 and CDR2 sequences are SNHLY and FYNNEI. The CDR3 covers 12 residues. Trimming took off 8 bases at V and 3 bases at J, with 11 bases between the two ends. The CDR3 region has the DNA TGTGCCAGCGGGGAACAGGGCTACGAGCAGTACTTC. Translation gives CASGEQGYEQYF.

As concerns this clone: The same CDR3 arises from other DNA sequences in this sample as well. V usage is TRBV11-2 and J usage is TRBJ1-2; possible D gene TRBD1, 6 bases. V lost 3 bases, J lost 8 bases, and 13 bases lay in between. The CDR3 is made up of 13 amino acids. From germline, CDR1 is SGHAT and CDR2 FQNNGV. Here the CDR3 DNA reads TGTGCCAGCAGCTTGGGGGGGCGGAGGGGCTACACCTTC. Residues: CASSLGGRRGYTF.

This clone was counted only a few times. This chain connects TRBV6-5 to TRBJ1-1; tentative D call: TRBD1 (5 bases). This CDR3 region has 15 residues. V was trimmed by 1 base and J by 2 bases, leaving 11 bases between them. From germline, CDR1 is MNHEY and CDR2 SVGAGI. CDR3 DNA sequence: TGTGCCAGCAGTTACTGGGGGGGTGTTAACACTGAAGCTTTCTTT. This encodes CASSYWGGVNTEAFF.

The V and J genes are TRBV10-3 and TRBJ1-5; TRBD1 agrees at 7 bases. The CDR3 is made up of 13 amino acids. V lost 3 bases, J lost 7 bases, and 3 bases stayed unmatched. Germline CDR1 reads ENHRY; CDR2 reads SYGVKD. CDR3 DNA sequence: TGTGCCATCAGTGAAGACAGGGCCCAGCCCCAGCATTTT. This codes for CAISEDRAQPQHF.

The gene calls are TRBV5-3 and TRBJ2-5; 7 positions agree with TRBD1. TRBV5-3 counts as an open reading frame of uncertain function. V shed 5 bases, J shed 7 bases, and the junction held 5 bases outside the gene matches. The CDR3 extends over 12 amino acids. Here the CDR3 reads CARRSGGRTQYF. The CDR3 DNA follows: TGTGCCAGAAGATCAGGGGGAAGGACCCAGTACTTC.

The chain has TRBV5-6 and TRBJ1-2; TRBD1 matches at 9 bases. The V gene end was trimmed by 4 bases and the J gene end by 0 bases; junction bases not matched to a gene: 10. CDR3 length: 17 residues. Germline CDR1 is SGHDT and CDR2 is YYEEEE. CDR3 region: CASSVWGDREANYGYTF. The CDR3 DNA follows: TGTGCCAGCAGCGTTTGGGGGGACAGGGAAGCTAACTATGGCTACACCTTC. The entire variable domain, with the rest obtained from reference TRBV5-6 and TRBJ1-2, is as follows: DAGVTQSPTHLIKTRGQQVTLRCSPKSGHDTVSWYQQALGQGPQFIFQYYEEEERQRGNFPDRFSGHQFPNYSSELNVNALLLGDSALYLCASSVWGDREANYGYTFGSGTRLTVV.

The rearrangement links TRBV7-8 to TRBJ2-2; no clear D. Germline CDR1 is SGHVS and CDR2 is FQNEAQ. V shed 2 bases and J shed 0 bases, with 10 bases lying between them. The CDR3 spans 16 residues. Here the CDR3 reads CASSLYGPTNTGELFF. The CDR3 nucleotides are TGTGCCAGCAGCTTATACGGCCCTACGAACACCGGGGAGCTGTTTTTT.

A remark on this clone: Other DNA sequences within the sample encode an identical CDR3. This chain's CDR3 is CASSPQTGELFF. In DNA, the CDR3 is TGTGCCAGCTCACCACAGACCGGGGAGCTGTTTTTT. The chain employs TRBV18 and TRBJ2-2, with D unclear. This CDR3 comprises 12 residues. Germline CDR1 reads KGHSH; CDR2 reads LQKENI. Trimming removed 1 base from V and 5 bases from J, with 2 bases in between.

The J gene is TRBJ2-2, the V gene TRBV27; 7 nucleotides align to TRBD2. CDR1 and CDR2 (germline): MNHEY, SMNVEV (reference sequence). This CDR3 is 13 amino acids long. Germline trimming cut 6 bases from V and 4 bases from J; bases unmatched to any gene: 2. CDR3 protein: CASRREITGELFF. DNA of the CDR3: TGTGCCAGCAGGCGGGAGATCACCGGGGAGCTGTTTTTT.

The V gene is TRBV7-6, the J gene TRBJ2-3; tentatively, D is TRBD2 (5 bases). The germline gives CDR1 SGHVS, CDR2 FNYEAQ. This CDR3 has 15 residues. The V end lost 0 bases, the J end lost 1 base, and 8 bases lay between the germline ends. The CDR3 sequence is CASSLAKEGTDTQYF. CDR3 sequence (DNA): TGTGCCAGCAGCTTAGCCAAGGAGGGCACAGATACGCAGTATTTT.

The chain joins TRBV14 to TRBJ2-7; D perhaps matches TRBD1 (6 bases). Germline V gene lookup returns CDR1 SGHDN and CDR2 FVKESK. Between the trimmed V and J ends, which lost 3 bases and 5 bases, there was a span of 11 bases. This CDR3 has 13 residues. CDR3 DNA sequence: TGTGCCAGCAGCCACAGAGGGGGACACGAGCAGTACTTC. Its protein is CASSHRGGHEQYF.

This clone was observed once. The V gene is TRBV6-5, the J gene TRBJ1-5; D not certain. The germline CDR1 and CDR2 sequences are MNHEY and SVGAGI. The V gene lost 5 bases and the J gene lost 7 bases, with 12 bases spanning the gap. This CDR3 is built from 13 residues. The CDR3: CASSRVEGQPQHF. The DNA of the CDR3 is TGTGCCAGCAGTCGGGTCGAGGGACAGCCCCAGCATTTT.

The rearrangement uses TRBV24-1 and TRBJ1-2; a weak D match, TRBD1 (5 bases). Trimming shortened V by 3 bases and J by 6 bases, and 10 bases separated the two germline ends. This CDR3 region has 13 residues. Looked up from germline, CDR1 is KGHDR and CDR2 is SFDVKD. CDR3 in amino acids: CATSDASGNGYTF. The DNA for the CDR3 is TGTGCCACCAGTGATGCCTCAGGGAATGGCTACACCTTC.

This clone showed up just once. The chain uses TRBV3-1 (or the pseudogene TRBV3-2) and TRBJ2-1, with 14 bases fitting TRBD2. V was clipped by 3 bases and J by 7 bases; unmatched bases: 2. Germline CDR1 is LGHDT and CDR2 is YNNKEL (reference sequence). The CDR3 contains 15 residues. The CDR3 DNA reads TGTGCCAGCAGCCAGACTAGCGGGAGGGCAAATGAGCAGTTCTTC. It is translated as CASSQTSGRANEQFF.

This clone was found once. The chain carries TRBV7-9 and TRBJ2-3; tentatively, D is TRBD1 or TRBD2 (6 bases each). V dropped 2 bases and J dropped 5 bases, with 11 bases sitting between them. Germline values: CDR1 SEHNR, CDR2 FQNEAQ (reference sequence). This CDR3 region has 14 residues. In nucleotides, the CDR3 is TGTGCCAGCAGCTTATCGAGGGGGGAAGATACGCAGTATTTT. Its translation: CASSLSRGEDTQYF.

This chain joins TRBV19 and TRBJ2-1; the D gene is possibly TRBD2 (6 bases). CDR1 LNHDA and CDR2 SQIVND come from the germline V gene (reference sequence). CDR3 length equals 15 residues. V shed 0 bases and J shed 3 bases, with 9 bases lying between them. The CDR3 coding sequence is TGTGCCAGTAGTATAGAAGTAGCGGTCTACAATGAGCAGTTCTTC. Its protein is CASSIEVAVYNEQFF.

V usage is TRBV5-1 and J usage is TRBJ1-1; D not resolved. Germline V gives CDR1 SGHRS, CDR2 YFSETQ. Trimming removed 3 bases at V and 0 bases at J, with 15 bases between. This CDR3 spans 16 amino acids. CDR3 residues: CASSWRVGWMNTEAFF. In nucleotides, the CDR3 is TGCGCCAGCAGCTGGCGGGTGGGGTGGATGAACACTGAAGCTTTCTTT.

The CDR3 spells CASSPSAGRFMNTEAFF. In nucleotides, the CDR3 is TGTGCCAGCAGCCCGTCGGCAGGGCGCTTCATGAACACTGAAGCTTTCTTT. The V gene is TRBV7-6, the J gene TRBJ1-1; D perhaps matches TRBD1 (5 bases). V lost 5 bases to trimming and J lost 0 bases, with 19 bases between them. Per the germline V gene, CDR1 is SGHVS and CDR2 is FNYEAQ. The CDR3 loop spans 17 amino acids.

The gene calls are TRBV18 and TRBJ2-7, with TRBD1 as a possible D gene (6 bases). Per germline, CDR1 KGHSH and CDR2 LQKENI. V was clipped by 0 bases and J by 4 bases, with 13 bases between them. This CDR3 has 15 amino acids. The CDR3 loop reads CASSPPPGATYEQYF. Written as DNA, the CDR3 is TGTGCCAGCTCACCACCACCAGGGGCGACGTACGAGCAGTACTTC.

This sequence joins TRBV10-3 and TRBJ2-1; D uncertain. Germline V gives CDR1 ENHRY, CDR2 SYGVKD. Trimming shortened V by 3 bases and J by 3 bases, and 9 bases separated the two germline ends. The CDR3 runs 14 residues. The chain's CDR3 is CAISDRSGYNEQFF. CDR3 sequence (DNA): TGTGCCATCAGTGACCGCTCGGGCTACAATGAGCAGTTCTTC.

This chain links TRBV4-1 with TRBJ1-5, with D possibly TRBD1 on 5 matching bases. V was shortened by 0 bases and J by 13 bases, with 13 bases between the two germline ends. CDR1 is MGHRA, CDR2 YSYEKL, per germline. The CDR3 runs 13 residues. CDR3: CASSQDLDIAQHF. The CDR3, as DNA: TGCGCCAGCAGCCAAGATCTGGACATAGCGCAGCATTTT.

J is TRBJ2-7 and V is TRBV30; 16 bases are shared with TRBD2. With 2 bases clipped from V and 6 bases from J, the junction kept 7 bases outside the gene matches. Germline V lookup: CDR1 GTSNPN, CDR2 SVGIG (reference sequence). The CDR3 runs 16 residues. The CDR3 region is CAWSSGLAGGPGEQYF. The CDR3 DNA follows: TGTGCCTGGAGTTCGGGACTAGCGGGAGGGCCAGGCGAGCAGTACTTC.

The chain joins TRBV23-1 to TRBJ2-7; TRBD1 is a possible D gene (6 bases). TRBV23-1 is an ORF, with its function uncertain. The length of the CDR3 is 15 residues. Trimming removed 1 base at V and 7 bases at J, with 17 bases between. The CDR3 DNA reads TGCGCCAGCAGTCAATGTAGGTGGGACACTTGGGAGCAGTACTTC. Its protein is CASSQCRWDTWEQYF.

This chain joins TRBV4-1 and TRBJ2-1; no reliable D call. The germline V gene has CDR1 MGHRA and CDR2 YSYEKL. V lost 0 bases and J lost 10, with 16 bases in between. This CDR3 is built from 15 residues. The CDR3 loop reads CASSQDWVAHGEQFF. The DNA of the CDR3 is TGCGCCAGCAGCCAAGATTGGGTAGCCCATGGGGAGCAGTTCTTC.

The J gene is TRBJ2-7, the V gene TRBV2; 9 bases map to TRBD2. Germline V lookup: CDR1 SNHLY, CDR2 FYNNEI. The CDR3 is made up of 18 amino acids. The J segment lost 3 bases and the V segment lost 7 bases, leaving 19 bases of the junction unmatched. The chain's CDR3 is CASMKTSGTLIRGYEQYF. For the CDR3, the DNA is TGTGCCAGCATGAAGACTAGCGGAACCCTAATACGCGGCTACGAGCAGTACTTC.

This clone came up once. The CDR3 DNA reads TGTGCCAGCAGCTTAACCGCATCTAACTATGGCTACACCTTC. Translated: CASSLTASNYGYTF. The chain joins TRBV7-9 to TRBJ1-2; D uncertain. Trimming removed 2 bases at V and 0 bases at J, with 7 bases between. Germline V lookup: CDR1 SEHNR, CDR2 FQNEAQ (reference sequence). The CDR3 loop spans 14 amino acids.

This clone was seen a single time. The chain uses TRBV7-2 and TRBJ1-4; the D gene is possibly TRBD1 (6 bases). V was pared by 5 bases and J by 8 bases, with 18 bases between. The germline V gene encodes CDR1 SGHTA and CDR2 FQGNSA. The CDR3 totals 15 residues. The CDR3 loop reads CASSTRLGHREKLFF. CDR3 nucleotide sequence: TGTGCCAGCAGCACTCGCCTGGGACATAGGGAAAAACTGTTTTTT.

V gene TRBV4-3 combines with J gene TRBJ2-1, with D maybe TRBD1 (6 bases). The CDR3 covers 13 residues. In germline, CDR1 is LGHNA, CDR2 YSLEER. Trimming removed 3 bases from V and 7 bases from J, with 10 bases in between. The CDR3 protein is CASSQGRGNEQFF. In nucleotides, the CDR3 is TGCGCCAGCAGCCAGGGCAGGGGTAATGAGCAGTTCTTC.

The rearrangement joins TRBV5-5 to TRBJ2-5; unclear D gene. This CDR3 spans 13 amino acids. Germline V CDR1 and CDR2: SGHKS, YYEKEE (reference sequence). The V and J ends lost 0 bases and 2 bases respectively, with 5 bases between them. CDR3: CASSLVGQETQYF. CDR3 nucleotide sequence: TGTGCCAGCAGCTTGGTAGGACAAGAGACCCAGTACTTC.